This paragraph covers one T cell receptor beta chain sequence. The data were produced by immunoSEQ multiplex PCR, yet TCRdb's version contains in-frame clones alone and is incomplete. The sample yields 100,000 to 150,000 clones, 80% to 85% seen once. These data originate in a study of blood T cell repertoires in COVID-19. Overall study: Samples of COVID-19 (acute and convalescent) were obtained from the United States, Italy and Spain. From T cells, B-cell-depleted T cells, or PBMCs came the material, which was cDNA or gDNA.

The CDR3 runs 14 residues. Deletions cut 1 base from V and 3 bases from J, with 12 bases between. The germline CDR1 and CDR2 sequences are GTSNPN and SVGIG (reference sequence). The specimen sequenced was peripheral blood. The source is a woman in her 30s who had recovered from COVID-19. The gene calls are TRBV30 and TRBJ1-1; D unclear. The CDR3 nucleotides are TGTGCCTGGAGTGACGGGGTCGGCGACACTGAAGCTTTCTTT. This translates into CAWSDGVGDTEAFF.